This T cell receptor (beta chain) was observed in a study of blood T cell repertoires in COVID-19 (dated by TCRdb to 2019 to 2021). In the study overall: Samples from collaborators originated in the United States, Italy and Spain and spanned both the acute and convalescent phases of COVID-19. The prospective study material was composed of cDNA or gDNA derived from T cells, B-cell-depleted T cells, or PBMCs. The dataset comprised deeply sampled blood TCRbeta repertoires from subjects exposed to, actively infected with, or recovered from COVID-19. The repertoires were released in a freely available public database intended as a resource for research on the immune response to SARS-CoV-2. Samples came from the ongoing ImmuneRACE study (first 160 participants) plus 1,254 subjects from 6 global collaborators. Nearly every sample came with metadata listing a de-identified subject ID, COVID-19 status, age in years and sex. Where HLA class I and class II types were available, the types were taken from metadata supplied by the sample provider, not from assay-based typing.

General findings and caveats noted by the study authors: The amount of clinical and demographic metadata varied by source and participant and was provided uncurated.

V is shortened by 1 base, J by 1 base, and the region joining them spans 19 bases. Sequences SEHNR (CDR1) and FQNEAQ (CDR2) are obtained from the germline V gene (reference sequence). Measured from the cysteine to the phenylalanine, the CDR3 is 18 residues long. Only CDR3 DNA is held: 54 bases, read in frame from base 1. TCRbeta CDR3 regions were amplified from genomic DNA using the immunoSEQ Assay, a bias-controlled multiplex PCR. Regarding the original processing steps: Within the assay, amplification of reference gene primers was used to estimate how many nucleated cells each sample contained. To quantify the absolute abundance of each unique TCRbeta CDR3 rearrangement, sequence reads were collapsed and filtered. Productive Simpson clonality was computed per sample as the square root of Simpson's diversity index over productive rearrangements. Here the immuneACCESS table is served through TCRdb, limited to in-frame sequences with V and J called. Missing clones are a known gap in these copies; in checked studies unresolved V genes cover under half, and the rest lacks a known reason. V and J calls and clone size come straight from that table; D and trimming were deduced from the DNA. The sample table shows about 370,000 clones, and roughly 90% are seen once. The ten largest clones represent less than 3.5% of the sample.

About this clone itself: No antigen is known for it. No base quality values were provided; no much bigger clone lies one nucleotide off.

In Seattle, one collaborating source enrolled patients while the infection was active and tracked those patients longitudinally over the course of disease. Collaborating institutions collected whole blood in K2EDTA tubes following their own protocols. Collaborator samples were shipped for TCRbeta analysis as frozen whole blood, isolated PBMCs, or DNA extracted from either sample type. This chain is built from TRBV7-9 and TRBJ1-1, with the D segment identity uncertain. The sequenced material came from peripheral blood. The origin of this receptor is a woman between 25 and 40 years old with COVID-19, enrolled during active disease. Here the CDR3 is given as CASSLEAPFRGGNTEAFF. The bases are TGTGCCAGCAGCTTAGAGGCCCCTTTCCGAGGAGGGAACACTGAAGCTTTCTTT.